This T cell receptor (beta chain) was recovered during a study of cytomegalovirus exposure and HLA in healthy donors. Overall study findings and caveats: Reports indicated that the classifier achieved high specificity and sensitivity in diagnosing cytomegalovirus status. In vitro confirmation showed three CMV-associated chains to be CMV antigen specific.

Comment on this clone: Its antigen is as yet unknown.

Separate from the approximately 720-subject first cohort, the approximately 130-subject validation cohort was the one that the donors belonged to. CDR3 length equals 14 residues. With 2 bases clipped from V and 3 bases from J, the junction kept 4 bases outside the gene matches. Germline CDR1 reads SGHTA; CDR2 reads FQGTGA. Here immunoSEQ multiplex PCR was the method, and the copy in TCRdb shows in-frame clones only, minus some. In the table there are about 280,000 clones, approximately 88% of which are singletons. The material sequenced was PBMCs. The chain combines TRBV7-3 with TRBJ2-7, with 7 positions matching TRBD2. The receptor comes from a woman aged 18-29 years in good health and CMV-seronegative. Here the CDR3 reads CASSLYPGGYEQYF. The CDR3 nucleotides read TGTGCCAGCAGCTTATACCCGGGGGGCTACGAGCAGTACTTC.